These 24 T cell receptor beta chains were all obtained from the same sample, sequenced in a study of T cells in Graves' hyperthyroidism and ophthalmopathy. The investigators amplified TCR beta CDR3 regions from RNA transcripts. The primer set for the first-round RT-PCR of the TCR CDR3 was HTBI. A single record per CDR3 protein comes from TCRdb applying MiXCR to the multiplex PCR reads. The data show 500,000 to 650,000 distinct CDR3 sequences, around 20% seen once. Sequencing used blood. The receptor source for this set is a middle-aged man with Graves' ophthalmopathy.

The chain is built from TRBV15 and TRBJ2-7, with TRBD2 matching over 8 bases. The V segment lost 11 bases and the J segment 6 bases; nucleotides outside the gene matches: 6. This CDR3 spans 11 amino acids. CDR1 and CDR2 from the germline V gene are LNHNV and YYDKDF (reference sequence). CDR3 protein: CASRGLAEQYF. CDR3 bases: TGTGCCTCCCGTGGACTAGCCGAGCAGTACTTC.

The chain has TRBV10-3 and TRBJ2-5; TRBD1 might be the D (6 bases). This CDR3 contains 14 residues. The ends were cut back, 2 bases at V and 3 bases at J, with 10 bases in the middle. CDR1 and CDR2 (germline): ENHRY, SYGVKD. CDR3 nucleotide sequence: TGTGCCATCAGTGAGACAGGGTGGGAAGAGACCCAGTACTTC. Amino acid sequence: CAISETGWEETQYF.

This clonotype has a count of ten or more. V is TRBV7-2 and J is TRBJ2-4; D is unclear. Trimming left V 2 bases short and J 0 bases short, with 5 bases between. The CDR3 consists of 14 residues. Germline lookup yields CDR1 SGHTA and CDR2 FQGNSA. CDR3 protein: CASSLKGAKNIQYF. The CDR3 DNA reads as TGTGCCAGCAGCTTAAAGGGAGCCAAAAACATTCAGTACTTC.

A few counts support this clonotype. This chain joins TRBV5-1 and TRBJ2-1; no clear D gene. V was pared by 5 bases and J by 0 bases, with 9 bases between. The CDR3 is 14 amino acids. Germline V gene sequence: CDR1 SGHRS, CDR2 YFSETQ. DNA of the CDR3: TGCGCCAGCAGACCTCTGAGCTCCTACAATGAGCAGTTCTTC. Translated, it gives CASRPLSSYNEQFF.

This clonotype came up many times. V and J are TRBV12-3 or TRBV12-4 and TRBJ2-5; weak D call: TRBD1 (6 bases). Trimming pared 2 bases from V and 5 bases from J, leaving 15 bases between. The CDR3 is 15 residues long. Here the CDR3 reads CASSLLRGLQETQYF. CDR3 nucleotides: TGTGCCAGCAGTTTACTCAGGGGTCTGCAGGAGACCCAGTACTTC.

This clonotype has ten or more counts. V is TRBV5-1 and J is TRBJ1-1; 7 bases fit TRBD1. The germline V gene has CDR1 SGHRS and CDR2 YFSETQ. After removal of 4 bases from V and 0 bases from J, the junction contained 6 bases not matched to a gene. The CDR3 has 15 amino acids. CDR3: CASSDGTVLNTEAFF. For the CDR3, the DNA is TGCGCCAGCAGCGACGGGACAGTTTTGAACACTGAAGCTTTCTTT.

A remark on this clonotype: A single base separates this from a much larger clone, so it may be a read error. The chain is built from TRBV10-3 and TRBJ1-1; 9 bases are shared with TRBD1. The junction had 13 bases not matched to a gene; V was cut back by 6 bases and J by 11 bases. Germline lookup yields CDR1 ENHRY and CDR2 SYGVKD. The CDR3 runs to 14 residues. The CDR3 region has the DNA TGTGCCATCAGGTTGGGACAGGGAGGGGAAGAGGCTTTCTTT. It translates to CAIRLGQGGEEAFF.

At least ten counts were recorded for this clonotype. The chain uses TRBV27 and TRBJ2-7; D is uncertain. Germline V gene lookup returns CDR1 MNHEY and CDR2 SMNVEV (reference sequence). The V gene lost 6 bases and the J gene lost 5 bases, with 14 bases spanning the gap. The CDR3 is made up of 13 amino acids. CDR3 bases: TGTGCCAGCAGCCCCCGAAGAGGCCACGAGCAGTACTTC. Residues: CASSPRRGHEQYF.

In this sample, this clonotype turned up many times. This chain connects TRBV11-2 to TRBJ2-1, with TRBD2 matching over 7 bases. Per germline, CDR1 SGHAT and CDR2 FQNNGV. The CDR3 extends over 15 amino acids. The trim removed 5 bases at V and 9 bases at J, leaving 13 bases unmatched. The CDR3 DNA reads TGTGCCAGCAGCAGAAGCGGGACCTCGGGTGGTGAGCAGTTCTTC. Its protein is CASSRSGTSGGEQFF.

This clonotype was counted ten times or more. The CDR3 region is CSAPSAARNEQFF. DNA of the CDR3: TGCAGTGCTCCCTCGGCGGCCCGCAATGAGCAGTTCTTC. The chain uses TRBV20-1 and TRBJ2-1, with D hard to call. Germline CDR1 DFQATT, CDR2 SNEGSKA (reference sequence). The V gene lost 5 bases and the J gene lost 6 bases, with 14 bases spanning the gap. The length of the CDR3 is 13 residues.

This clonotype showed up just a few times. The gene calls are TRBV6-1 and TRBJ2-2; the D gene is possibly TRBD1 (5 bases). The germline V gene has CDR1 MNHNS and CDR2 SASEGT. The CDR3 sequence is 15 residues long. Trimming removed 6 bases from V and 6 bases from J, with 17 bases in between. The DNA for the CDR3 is TGTGCCAGCAGCTGGTGGGAAGGGGCCCCCGGGGAGCTGTTTTTT. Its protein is CASSWWEGAPGELFF.

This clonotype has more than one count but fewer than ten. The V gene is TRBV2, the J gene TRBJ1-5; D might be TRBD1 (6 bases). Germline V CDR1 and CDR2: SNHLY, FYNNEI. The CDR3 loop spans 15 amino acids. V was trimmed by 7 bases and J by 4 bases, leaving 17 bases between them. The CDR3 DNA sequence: TGTGCCAGCACCCACCGGCAGGGGCTTAATCAGCCCCAGCATTTT. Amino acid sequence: CASTHRQGLNQPQHF.

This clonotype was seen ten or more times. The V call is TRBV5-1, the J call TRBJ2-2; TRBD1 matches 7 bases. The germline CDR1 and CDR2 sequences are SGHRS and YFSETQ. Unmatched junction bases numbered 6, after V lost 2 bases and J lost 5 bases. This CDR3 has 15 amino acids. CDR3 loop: CASSFEGARTGELFF. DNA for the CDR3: TGCGCCAGCAGCTTTGAGGGGGCGCGGACCGGGGAGCTGTTTTTT. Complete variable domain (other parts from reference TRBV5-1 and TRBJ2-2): KAGVTQTPRYLIKTRGQQVTLSCSPISGHRSVSWYQQTPGQGLQFLFEYFSETQRNKGNFPGRFSGRQFSNSRSEMNVSTLELGDSALYLCASSFEGARTGELFFGEGSRLTVL.

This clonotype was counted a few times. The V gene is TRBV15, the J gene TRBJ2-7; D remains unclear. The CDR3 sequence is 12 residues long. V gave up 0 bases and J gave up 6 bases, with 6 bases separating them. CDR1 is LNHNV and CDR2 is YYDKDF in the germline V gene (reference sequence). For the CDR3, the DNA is TGTGCCACCAGCAGAGATATTGGCGAGCAGTACTTC. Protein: CATSRDIGEQYF. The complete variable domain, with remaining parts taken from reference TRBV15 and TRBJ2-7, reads DAMVIQNPRYQVTQFGKPVTLSCSQTLNHNVMYWYQQKSSQAPKLLFHYYDKDFNNEADTPDNFQSRRPNTSFCFLDIRSPGLGDTAMYLCATSRDIGEQYFGPGTRLTVT.

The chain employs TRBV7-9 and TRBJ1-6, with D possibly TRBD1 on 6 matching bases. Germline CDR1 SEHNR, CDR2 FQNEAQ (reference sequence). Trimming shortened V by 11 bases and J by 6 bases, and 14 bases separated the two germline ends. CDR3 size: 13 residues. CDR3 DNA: TGTGCCGGGGGGGCAGGGGTTAATTCACCCCTCCACTTT. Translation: CAGGAGVNSPLHF.

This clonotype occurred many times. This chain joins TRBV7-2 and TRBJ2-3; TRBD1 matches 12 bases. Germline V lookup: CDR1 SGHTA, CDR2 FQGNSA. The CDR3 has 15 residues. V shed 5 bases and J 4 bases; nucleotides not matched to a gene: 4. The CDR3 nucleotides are TGTGCCAGCAGCCTGGGACAGGGGGCTGCAGATACGCAGTATTTT. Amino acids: CASSLGQGAADTQYF.

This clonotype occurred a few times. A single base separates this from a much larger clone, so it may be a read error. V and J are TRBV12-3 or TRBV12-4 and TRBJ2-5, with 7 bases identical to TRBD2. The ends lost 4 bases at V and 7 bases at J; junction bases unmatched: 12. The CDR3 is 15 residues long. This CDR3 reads CASSSTTSVGGTQYF. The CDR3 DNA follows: TGTGCCAGCAGTTCTACCACTAGCGTAGGAGGGACCCAGTACTTC.

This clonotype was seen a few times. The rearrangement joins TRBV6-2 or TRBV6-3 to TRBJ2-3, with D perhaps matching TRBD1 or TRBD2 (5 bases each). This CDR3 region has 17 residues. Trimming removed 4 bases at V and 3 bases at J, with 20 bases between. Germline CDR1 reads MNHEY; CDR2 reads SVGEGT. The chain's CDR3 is CASSFFPRRDLTDTQYF. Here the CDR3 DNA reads TGTGCCAGCAGTTTTTTCCCCCGCCGGGACCTGACAGATACGCAGTATTTT.

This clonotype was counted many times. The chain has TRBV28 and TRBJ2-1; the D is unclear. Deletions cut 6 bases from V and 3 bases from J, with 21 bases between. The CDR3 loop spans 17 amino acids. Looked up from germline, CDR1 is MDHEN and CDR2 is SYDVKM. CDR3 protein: CASRPLGALLIYNEQFF. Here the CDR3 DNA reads TGTGCCAGCAGACCCCTCGGAGCGCTCCTCATCTACAATGAGCAGTTCTTC.

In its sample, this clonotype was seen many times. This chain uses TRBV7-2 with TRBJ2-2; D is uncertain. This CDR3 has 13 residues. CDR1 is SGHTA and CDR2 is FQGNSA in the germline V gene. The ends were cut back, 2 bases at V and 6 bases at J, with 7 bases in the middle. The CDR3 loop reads CASSLYASGELFF. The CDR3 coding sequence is TGTGCCAGCAGCTTATATGCGTCCGGGGAGCTGTTTTTT.

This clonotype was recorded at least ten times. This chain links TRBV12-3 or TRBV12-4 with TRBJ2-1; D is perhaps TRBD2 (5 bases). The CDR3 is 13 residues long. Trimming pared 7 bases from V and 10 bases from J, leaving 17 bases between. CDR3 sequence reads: CASKRGSEDEQFF. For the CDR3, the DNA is TGTGCCAGCAAAAGAGGTAGCGAAGACGAGCAGTTCTTC.

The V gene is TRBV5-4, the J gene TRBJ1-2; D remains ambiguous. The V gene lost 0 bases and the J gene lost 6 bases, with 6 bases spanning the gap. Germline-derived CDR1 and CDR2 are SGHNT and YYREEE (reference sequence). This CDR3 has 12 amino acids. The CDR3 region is CASSLGWNGYTF. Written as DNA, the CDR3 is TGTGCCAGCAGCTTGGGGTGGAATGGCTACACCTTC.

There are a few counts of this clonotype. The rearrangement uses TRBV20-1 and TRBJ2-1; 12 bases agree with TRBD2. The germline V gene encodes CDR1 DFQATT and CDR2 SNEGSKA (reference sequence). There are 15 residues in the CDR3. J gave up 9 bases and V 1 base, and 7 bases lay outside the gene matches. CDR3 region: CSARAGLAGTREQFF. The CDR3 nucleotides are TGCAGTGCTAGAGCCGGACTAGCGGGAACTCGTGAGCAGTTCTTC.

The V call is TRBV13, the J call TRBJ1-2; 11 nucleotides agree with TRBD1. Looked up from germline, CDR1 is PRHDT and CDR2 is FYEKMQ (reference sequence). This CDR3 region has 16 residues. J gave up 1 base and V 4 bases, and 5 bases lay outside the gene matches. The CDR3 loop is CASSSRDRGNNYGYTF. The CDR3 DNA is TGTGCCAGCAGCTCCCGGGACAGGGGGAATAACTATGGCTACACCTTC. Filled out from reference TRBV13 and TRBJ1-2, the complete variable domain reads AAGVIQSPRHLIKEKRETATLKCYPIPRHDTVYWYQQGPGQDPQFLISFYEKMQSDKGSIPDRFSAQQFSDYHSELNMSSLELGDSALYFCASSSRDRGNNYGYTFGSGTRLTVV.